These 29 T cell receptor beta chains were sequenced from one sample in a study of T-cell reconstitution after alpha-beta-depleted transplantation in children. A library of TCRbeta sequences, prepared with unique molecular identifiers, was generated. In TCRdb, the PCR reads were re-called with MiXCR into one record per CDR3 protein. The sample shows hundreds of thousands of distinct CDR3 sequences, about an eighth of them seen only once. The sample in question was PBMCs, mostly from graft donor cells, obtained 360 days after TCRalphabeta/CD19-depleted stem cell transplant. The receptors derive from a male patient aged 5 to 17 who had a stem cell transplant for acute myeloid leukemia, so the T cells may come from the graft donor.

This sequence joins TRBV4-3 and TRBJ2-1; 7 nucleotides line up with TRBD1. V dropped 1 base and J dropped 3; count of bases not matched to a gene: 6. Germline CDR1 is LGHNA and CDR2 is YSLEER. The CDR3 totals 16 residues. The CDR3 DNA reads TGCGCCAGCAGCCAAGTTTGGGGACAGAGCTACAATGAGCAGTTCTTC. Translating gives CASSQVWGQSYNEQFF.

This clonotype was observed a few times. V and J are TRBV29-1 and TRBJ2-1; no firm D call. Trimming took 6 bases from V and 4 from J, leaving 10 bases between them. Germline CDR1 and CDR2: SQVTM and ANQGSEA. The CDR3 has 12 residues. The CDR3 spells CSVYGGYNEQFF. For the CDR3, the DNA is TGCAGCGTCTACGGCGGTTACAATGAGCAGTTCTTC.

This clonotype showed up just a few times. This chain links TRBV28 with TRBJ2-1, with 9 positions matching TRBD1. The germline V gene has CDR1 MDHEN and CDR2 SYDVKM. J was trimmed by 7 bases and V by 7 bases; bases with no gene match: 11. The CDR3 sequence is 15 residues long. This CDR3 reads CASIPTGQGVNEQFF. As DNA, the CDR3 is TGTGCCAGCATCCCCACGGGACAGGGAGTGAATGAGCAGTTCTTC.

The chain employs TRBV24-1 and TRBJ2-2, with D maybe TRBD2 (5 bases). Trimming shortened V by 4 bases and J by 7 bases, and 12 bases separated the two germline ends. The CDR3 has 14 amino acids. Per the germline V gene, CDR1 is KGHDR and CDR2 is SFDVKD. DNA of the CDR3: TGTGCCACCAGTGACCCCGGACGGGGCGGGGAGCTGTTTTTT. Its translation: CATSDPGRGGELFF.

This clonotype was seen only a few times. The chain employs TRBV2 and TRBJ2-7, with a possible D match to TRBD2 (5 bases). Germline lookup yields CDR1 SNHLY and CDR2 FYNNEI. V dropped 8 bases and J dropped 6 bases, with 17 bases sitting between them. The CDR3 has 13 residues. CDR3 residues: CASGGSVLGEQYF. DNA for the CDR3: TGTGCCAGCGGCGGGTCAGTCCTGGGCGAGCAGTACTTC.

V gene TRBV3-1 combines with J gene TRBJ2-7; no firm D call. CDR3 size: 12 residues. Germline loops: CDR1 LGHDT, CDR2 YNNKEL (reference sequence). Trimming cost V 2 bases and J 5 bases, with 7 bases left between them. In DNA, the CDR3 is TGTGCCAGCAGCCAATGGAGCGACGAGCAGTACTTC. It is translated as CASSQWSDEQYF.

The chain is built from TRBV19 and TRBJ1-5; perhaps TRBD1 as D (5 bases). Trimming removed 3 bases at V and 0 bases at J, with 9 bases between. CDR1 LNHDA and CDR2 SQIVND come from the germline V gene (reference sequence). CDR3 length: 15 residues. In DNA, the CDR3 is TGTGCCAGTAGTATTCCAGGGTATAGCAATCAGCCCCAGCATTTT. Protein product: CASSIPGYSNQPQHF.

This clonotype was detected a few times. The rearrangement joins TRBV19 to TRBJ1-4, with TRBD1 matching over 10 bases. The V and J ends lost 9 bases and 5 bases, in that order; junction bases with no gene match: 9. Germline V gives CDR1 LNHDA, CDR2 SQIVND (reference sequence). CDR3 length: 15 amino acids. The CDR3 region is CASSTGQGGNEKLFF. DNA of the CDR3: TGTGCCAGCTCGACCGGACAGGGGGGCAATGAAAAACTGTTTTTT.

This clonotype came up a few times. V is TRBV28 and J is TRBJ2-7; TRBD2 agrees at 8 bases. The CDR3 is 15 residues long. Per the germline V gene, CDR1 is MDHEN and CDR2 is SYDVKM. V was pared by 5 bases and J by 4 bases, with 10 bases of the junction left unmatched. CDR3 in DNA: TGTGCCAGCAGTCAACTAGCGGCGGGGGGATACGAGCAGTACTTC. Amino acids: CASSQLAAGGYEQYF. Drawing the rest from reference TRBV28 and TRBJ2-7, the complete variable domain is DVKVTQSSRYLVKRTGEKVFLECVQDMDHENMFWYRQDPGLGLRLIYFSYDVKMKEKGDIPEGYSVSREKKERFSLILESASTNQTSMYLCASSQLAAGGYEQYFGPGTRLTVT.

The J gene is TRBJ2-3, the V gene TRBV12-3 or TRBV12-4; 7 bases are a match to TRBD1. This CDR3 comprises 16 residues. V lost 4 bases, J lost 0 bases, and 7 bases stayed unmatched. DNA for the CDR3: TGTGCCAGCAGTTCCGAGACAGGGCTTAGCACAGATACGCAGTATTTT. Amino acid sequence: CASSSETGLSTDTQYF.

A few counts support this clonotype. Mismatch with germline at one junction end may stem from a read error. The chain links TRBV10-2 to TRBJ2-7; D gene ambiguous. This CDR3 comprises 12 residues. Germline V CDR1 and CDR2: WSHSY, SAAADI. CDR3 amino acids: CASSDGRDEQYF. The CDR3 nucleotides read TGTGCCAGCAGTGATGGCCGGGACGAGCAGTACTTC.

The table lists this clonotype with a few counts. The chain joins TRBV24-1 to TRBJ2-2; 8 bases agree with TRBD2. The length of the CDR3 is 15 residues. The V gene's germline CDR1 is KGHDR and CDR2 SFDVKD. J was trimmed by 5 bases and V by 5 bases; bases with no gene match: 6. The CDR3 DNA sequence: TGTGCCACCAGTGGGGGACTAGAGGTTACCGGGGAGCTGTTTTTT. Translation gives CATSGGLEVTGELFF.

This clonotype occurred many times. The chain is built from TRBV11-2 and TRBJ2-2, with 7 nucleotides matching TRBD2. V dropped 4 bases and J dropped 1; count of bases not matched to a gene: 6. This CDR3 has 16 residues. Germline-derived CDR1 and CDR2 are SGHAT and FQNNGV. In nucleotides, the CDR3 is TGTGCCAGCAGCTCACCCTCGGGAGGGAACACCGGGGAGCTGTTTTTT. It encodes CASSSPSGGNTGELFF.

The table lists this clonotype with a few counts. The chain uses TRBV27 and TRBJ2-1, with TRBD2 matching 12 bases. The germline V gene has CDR1 MNHEY and CDR2 SMNVEV (reference sequence). The CDR3 has 15 amino acids. After removal of 2 bases from V and 9 bases from J, the junction contained 5 bases not matched to a gene. The CDR3 DNA follows: TGTGCCAGCAGTTTAGGGACTAGCGGGCAGGGTGAGCAGTTCTTC. As protein: CASSLGTSGQGEQFF.

This clonotype turned up a few times. The V and J genes are TRBV29-1 and TRBJ2-1, with D perhaps assigned TRBD1 or TRBD2 (5 bases each). CDR1 and CDR2 from the germline V gene are SQVTM and ANQGSEA. The length of the CDR3 is 18 residues. V was cut by 6 bases and J by 0 bases, with 24 bases left in between. The DNA of the CDR3 is TGCAGCGTGGGGACCCCCCCACCGGGACCCAGCTCCTACAATGAGCAGTTCTTC. This codes for CSVGTPPPGPSSYNEQFF.

This clonotype was recorded a few times. This rearrangement joins TRBV5-1 to TRBJ2-2, with TRBD2 matching 7 bases. CDR3 size: 14 residues. After removal of 6 bases from V and 3 bases from J, the junction contained 5 bases not matched to a gene. The germline V gene has CDR1 SGHRS and CDR2 YFSETQ. CDR3 amino acids: CASNRLADTGELFF. The CDR3 nucleotides read TGCGCCAGCAATCGGCTAGCGGACACCGGGGAGCTGTTTTTT.

Points on this clonotype: The junction departs from the called germline gene at one end, perhaps through a read error. The chain carries TRBV12-3 or TRBV12-4 and TRBJ2-1; a weak D match, TRBD1 (6 bases). The CDR3 totals 14 residues. CDR3 region: CARSFSRATGYGVF. In DNA form, the CDR3 reads TGTGCCCGCAGTTTCAGTCGGGCAACAGGGTATGGGGTCTTC.

This clonotype was seen a few times. The V and J genes are TRBV25-1 and TRBJ1-1, with a possible D match to TRBD1 (6 bases). There are 15 residues in the CDR3. CDR1 and CDR2 (germline): MGHDK, SYGVNS. Trimming removed 2 bases from V and 5 bases from J, with 15 bases in between. The CDR3 reads CASSEGYRAWTEAFF. Written as DNA, the CDR3 is TGTGCCAGCAGTGAAGGCTACAGGGCTTGGACTGAAGCTTTCTTT. The complete variable domain, with remaining parts taken from reference TRBV25-1 and TRBJ1-1, reads EADIYQTPRYLVIGTGKKITLECSQTMGHDKMYWYQQDPGMELHLIHYSYGVNSTEKGDLSSESTVSRIRTEHFPLTLESARPSHTSQYLCASSEGYRAWTEAFFGQGTRLTVV.

This clonotype occurred a few times. The rearrangement uses TRBV7-2 and TRBJ2-7; 7 nucleotides align to TRBD2. This CDR3 has 19 residues. V lost 2 bases and J lost 3; bases outside the gene matches: 19. CDR1 and CDR2 from the germline V gene are SGHTA and FQGNSA. The CDR3 loop reads CASSLSRLSSGGRVYEQYF. Here the CDR3 DNA reads TGTGCCAGCAGCTTAAGCCGACTATCTAGCGGTGGGAGGGTCTACGAGCAGTACTTC. Looking up the rest from reference TRBV7-2 and TRBJ2-7 gives the full variable domain: GAGVSQSPSNKVTEKGKDVELRCDPISGHTALYWYRQSLGQGLEFLIYFQGNSAPDKSGLPSDRFSAERTGGSVSTLTIQRTQQEDSAVYLCASSLSRLSSGGRVYEQYFGPGTRLTVT.

At least ten counts were recorded for this clonotype. V usage is TRBV12-3 or TRBV12-4 and J usage is TRBJ2-5; 9 bases agree with TRBD1. V was pared by 3 bases and J by 5 bases, with 4 bases of the junction left unmatched. CDR3 length: 14 amino acids. The CDR3 region is CASSFGQGRETQYF. The DNA of the CDR3 is TGTGCCAGCAGTTTCGGACAGGGGAGGGAGACCCAGTACTTC.

This clonotype turned up a few times. The V and J genes are TRBV7-3 and TRBJ2-3; 10 nucleotides agree with TRBD1. CDR1 is SGHTA, CDR2 FQGTGA, per germline. The CDR3 contains 15 residues. V shed 1 base and J 9 bases; nucleotides not matched to a gene: 7. The CDR3 region is CASSLMTGGAQTQYF. Here the CDR3 DNA reads TGTGCCAGCAGCTTAATGACAGGGGGCGCGCAGACGCAGTATTTT.

The chain recombines TRBV14 with TRBJ2-5; D remains ambiguous. CDR3 length: 13 amino acids. Germline CDR1 reads SGHDN; CDR2 reads FVKESK. V shed 7 bases and J shed 0 bases, with 9 bases lying between them. The CDR3 loop reads CASNHLHQETQYF. DNA of the CDR3: TGTGCCAGCAATCATCTCCACCAAGAGACCCAGTACTTC.

This chain links TRBV25-1 with TRBJ2-6, with D unresolved. Germline CDR1 is MGHDK and CDR2 is SYGVNS. Trimming took off 0 bases at V and 6 bases at J, with 12 bases between the two ends. This CDR3 spans 16 amino acids. For the CDR3, the DNA is TGTGCCAGCAGTGAATACCTGACGGCCGAGGCCAACGTCCTGACTTTC. Its translation is CASSEYLTAEANVLTF.

This clonotype was seen only a few times. The chain combines TRBV10-3 with TRBJ2-5; 13 nucleotides align to TRBD2. Germline-derived CDR1 and CDR2 are ENHRY and SYGVKD. This CDR3 has 16 amino acids. After removal of 5 bases from V and 2 bases from J, the junction contained 5 bases not matched to a gene. In DNA form, the CDR3 reads TGTGCCATCAGTTGGGGACTAGCGGGACAACAAGAGACCCAGTACTTC. Translated: CAISWGLAGQQETQYF.

The chain uses TRBV11-2 and TRBJ1-2; D is ambiguous. The germline V gene encodes CDR1 SGHAT and CDR2 FQNNGV. V dropped 1 base and J dropped 2 bases, with 11 bases sitting between them. There are 15 residues in the CDR3. The CDR3 loop is CASSLVVGSNYGYTF. The CDR3 DNA reads TGTGCCAGCAGCTTAGTCGTCGGGAGCAACTATGGCTACACCTTC. Together with reference TRBV11-2 and TRBJ1-2, the CDR3 gives the full variable domain: EAGVAQSPRYKIIEKRQSVAFWCNPISGHATLYWYQQILGQGPKLLIQFQNNGVVDDSQLPKDRFSAERLKGVDSTLKIQPAKLEDSAVYLCASSLVVGSNYGYTFGSGTRLTVV.

This clonotype was counted only a few times. The chain uses TRBV7-6 and TRBJ2-1; D not certain. The CDR3 runs to 13 residues. The V gene lost 1 base and the J gene lost 7 bases, with 8 bases spanning the gap. The germline gives CDR1 SGHVS, CDR2 FNYEAQ. The CDR3 bases are TGTGCCAGCAGCTTAGGTCTACCGAATGAGCAGTTCTTC. Its translation: CASSLGLPNEQFF.

This clonotype came up a few times. The chain combines TRBV3-1 with TRBJ2-1; 13 nucleotides line up with TRBD2. Germline trimming cut 4 bases from V and 6 bases from J; bases unmatched to any gene: 6. Looked up from germline, CDR1 is LGHDT and CDR2 is YNNKEL (reference sequence). The CDR3 totals 16 residues. CDR3 region: CASSRAGLAGFNEQFF. The CDR3, as DNA: TGTGCCAGCAGCCGAGCGGGACTAGCGGGATTCAATGAGCAGTTCTTC.

In its sample, this clonotype was seen a few times. J is TRBJ1-5 and V is TRBV6-1; the D gene is possibly TRBD1 (5 bases). CDR3 length: 15 residues. Germline assignment: CDR1 MNHNS and CDR2 SASEGT. V was clipped by 6 bases and J by 0 bases, with 12 bases between them. CDR3 protein: CASSRQRYSNQPQHF. The CDR3 coding sequence is TGTGCCAGCAGCAGACAGAGGTATAGCAATCAGCCCCAGCATTTT.

In its sample, this clonotype was seen a few times. The J gene is TRBJ2-7, the V gene TRBV18; 8 bases are a match to TRBD2. From germline, CDR1 is KGHSH and CDR2 LQKENI. CDR3 length: 16 amino acids. J was trimmed by 0 bases and V by 3 bases; bases with no gene match: 7. CDR3 DNA sequence: TGTGCCAGCTCACCTCTCTCAGGGACTAGCTCCTACGAGCAGTACTTC. Translated, it gives CASSPLSGTSSYEQYF. Together with reference TRBV18 and TRBJ2-7, the CDR3 gives the full variable domain: NAGVMQNPRHLVRRRGQEARLRCSPMKGHSHVYWYRQLPEEGLKFMVYLQKENIIDESGMPKERFSAEFPKEGPSILRIQQVVRGDSAAYFCASSPLSGTSSYEQYFGPGTRLTVT.